The 15 T cell receptor beta chains given below trace back to one sample, sequenced in a study of T cells after yellow fever vaccination (dated 2019 in TCRdb). The library came from 5' RACE. Sequencing was carried out with an Illumina NovaSeq 6000. TCRdb handled the public reads itself, with Q25 trimming in fastp and clone calling in MiXCR, and kept productive beta chains. Rows are combined by CDR3 protein, so each entry shows the most common genes and DNA. The sample has some 300,000 distinct CDR3 sequences on record, roughly 4% of them singletons. In total, the top ten clones hold around 24% of the sample. Sample treatment or condition, as interpreted from the label and publication: live attenuated yellow fever vaccine strain. Specimen: PBMCs, collected on the day of the yellow fever booster vaccination. Receptors originate from a man between 18 and 29 years old who received the YFV17D yellow fever vaccine.

The table lists this clonotype with a few counts. V and J are TRBV29-1 and TRBJ2-3; no firm D call. Germline CDR1 reads SQVTM; CDR2 reads ANQGSEA. This CDR3 has 15 residues. The V end lost 3 bases, the J end lost 0 bases, and 13 bases lay between the germline ends. The CDR3 sequence is CSVDPLHTSTDTQYF. In DNA form, the CDR3 reads TGCAGCGTTGATCCCTTACATACTAGCACAGATACGCAGTATTTT.

There are many counts of this clonotype. The chain carries TRBV15 and TRBJ1-3; no definite D call. V was shortened by 5 bases and J by 0 bases, with 11 bases between the two germline ends. Per germline, CDR1 LNHNV and CDR2 YYDKDF (reference sequence). This CDR3 has 15 residues. In nucleotides, the CDR3 is TGTGCCACCAGCGTTAAGCCCAACTCTGGAAACACCATATATTTT. Translated, it gives CATSVKPNSGNTIYF. Looking up the rest from reference TRBV15 and TRBJ1-3 gives the full variable domain: DAMVIQNPRYQVTQFGKPVTLSCSQTLNHNVMYWYQQKSSQAPKLLFHYYDKDFNNEADTPDNFQSRRPNTSFCFLDIRSPGLGDTAMYLCATSVKPNSGNTIYFGEGSWLTVV.

This clonotype showed up just a few times. The chain links TRBV5-1 to TRBJ2-2, with a possible D match to TRBD2 (5 bases). The germline V and J ends were trimmed by 4 bases and 3 bases, with 16 bases remaining between them. CDR1 and CDR2 from the germline V gene are SGHRS and YFSETQ. The CDR3 has 16 residues. The CDR3 reads CASSPSLGDYTGELFF. CDR3 bases: TGCGCCAGCAGCCCCTCCTTGGGAGACTACACCGGGGAGCTGTTTTTT.

This clonotype was recorded at least ten times. V is TRBV21-1 and J is TRBJ2-3; no check of the table's D call, TRBD2, against the DNA was made. TRBV21-1 is designated a pseudogene. The CDR3 consists of 19 residues. DNA of the CDR3: TGTGCCAGCAGCCGGACTAGCGGGGGGTCGATTATAACCACAGATACGCAGTATTTT. This gives the protein CASSRTSGGSIITTDTQYF.

This clonotype was seen repeatedly, ten times or more. This chain connects TRBV4-3 to TRBJ2-3; no reliable D call. The CDR3 runs to 13 residues. Trimming took 4 bases from V and 5 from J, leaving 10 bases between them. CDR1 LGHNA and CDR2 YSLEER come from the germline V gene. The CDR3 DNA reads as TGCGCCAGCAGCCGAAGCTTAAGAGATACGCAGTATTTT. Protein sequence: CASSRSLRDTQYF.

This clonotype has ten or more counts. The chain combines TRBV7-6 with TRBJ2-1; 9 bases are shared with TRBD1. Germline CDR1 is SGHVS and CDR2 is FNYEAQ. The V gene end was trimmed by 2 bases and the J gene end by 7 bases; junction bases not matched to a gene: 15. This CDR3 has 18 residues. CDR3 bases: TGTGCCAGCAGCTTACGAGGACAGGGGTATAGTTGGAAAAATGAGCAGTTCTTC. This sequence encodes CASSLRGQGYSWKNEQFF. Together with reference TRBV7-6 and TRBJ2-1, the CDR3 gives the full variable domain: GAGVSQSPRYKVTKRGQDVALRCDPISGHVSLYWYRQALGQGPEFLTYFNYEAQQDKSGLPNDRFSAERPEGSISTLTIQRTEQRDSAMYRCASSLRGQGYSWKNEQFFGPGTRLTVL.

The V gene is TRBV29-1, the J gene TRBJ1-1; D remains ambiguous. Trimming removed 7 bases from V and 4 bases from J, with 13 bases in between. CDR1 is SQVTM and CDR2 is ANQGSEA in the germline V gene. CDR3 length: 12 residues. The CDR3 loop reads CSAMVGSTEAFF. CDR3 coding DNA: TGCAGCGCTATGGTTGGGTCCACTGAAGCTTTCTTT.

This clonotype was recorded at least ten times. The rearrangement links TRBV12-3 or TRBV12-4 to TRBJ2-5; D is unclear. The CDR3 runs 12 residues. Trimming pared 6 bases from V and 5 bases from J, leaving 10 bases between. CDR3 sequence (DNA): TGTGCCAGCAGATCGGACGGGGAGACCCAGTACTTC. Protein sequence: CASRSDGETQYF.

This clonotype was picked up many times. The chain recombines TRBV12-3 or TRBV12-4 with TRBJ2-5, with D possibly being TRBD2 (5 bases). This CDR3 region has 14 residues. V lost 5 bases to trimming and J lost 2 bases, with 12 bases between them. CDR3 coding DNA: TGTGCCAGCAGTCGCGGACTGTCTCAAGAGACCCAGTACTTC. Protein: CASSRGLSQETQYF.

This clonotype has a count of ten or more. The CDR3 is CASSSYRGDQETQYF. DNA for the CDR3: TGTGCCAGCAGCTCCTACAGGGGGGATCAAGAGACCCAGTACTTC. The rearrangement links TRBV7-8 to TRBJ2-5; 8 nucleotides align to TRBD1. This CDR3 has 15 residues. Trimming removed 4 bases from V and 2 bases from J; junction bases left unmatched: 6. Germline CDR1 and CDR2: SGHVS and FQNEAQ.

This clonotype was detected ten times or more. V is TRBV7-3 and J is TRBJ1-5, with D possibly matching TRBD1 (5 bases). CDR1 is SGHTA and CDR2 is FQGTGA in the germline V gene. Trimming pared 4 bases from V and 3 bases from J, leaving 7 bases between. This CDR3 has 13 residues. The CDR3 region is CASSSGANQPQHF. The DNA for the CDR3 is TGTGCCAGCAGCTCCGGGGCCAATCAGCCCCAGCATTTT.

Many counts were recorded for this clonotype. The CDR3 DNA is TGCAGTGCTATAAGGACAGGGGGGGACTGGGAGCCCCAGCATTTT. This sequence encodes CSAIRTGGDWEPQHF. J is TRBJ1-5 and V is TRBV20-1; 10 nucleotides agree with TRBD1. The CDR3 covers 15 residues. The germline CDR1 and CDR2 sequences are DFQATT and SNEGSKA (reference sequence). Germline trimming cut 4 bases from V and 8 bases from J; bases unmatched to any gene: 11.

This clonotype was counted many times. This chain links TRBV7-9 with TRBJ1-1; D not certain. CDR3 length: 14 amino acids. CDR1 SEHNR and CDR2 FQNEAQ come from the germline V gene (reference sequence). V gave up 4 bases and J gave up 1 base, with 10 bases separating them. The CDR3 DNA follows: TGTGCCAGCAGCTCAATTGCTAAGAACACTGAAGCTTTCTTT. Translating gives CASSSIAKNTEAFF.

This clonotype was counted many times. The chain links TRBV7-2 to TRBJ2-2; D gene ambiguous. This CDR3 is 15 amino acids long. From germline, CDR1 is SGHTA and CDR2 FQGNSA. The ends were cut back, 2 bases at V and 0 bases at J, with 7 bases in the middle. The CDR3 region is CASSLRDTNTGELFF. CDR3 DNA sequence: TGTGCCAGCAGCTTAAGAGACACGAACACCGGGGAGCTGTTTTTT.

The CDR3 loop is CSGGDRGFSEAFF. The CDR3, as DNA: TGCAGCGGTGGGGACAGGGGGTTTTCCGAAGCTTTCTTT. This chain uses TRBV29-1 with TRBJ1-1; the match to TRBD1 covers 11 bases. Per germline, CDR1 SQVTM and CDR2 ANQGSEA. CDR3 length: 13 residues. After removal of 7 bases from V and 8 bases from J, the junction contained 9 bases not matched to a gene.